This TCR beta chain comes out of a study of tumor-infiltrating lymphocytes in localized non-small cell lung cancer. Data came from immunoSEQ multiplex PCR; TCRdb stores just in-frame clones and leaves some out. The sample has more than 20,000 clones, 73% seen once. The TCR sequence derives from a human donor with non-small cell lung cancer. Sequencing was done on a sample of lung tumor tissue.

The CDR3 is CSVGQIDTEAFF. The CDR3 DNA reads TGCAGCGTGGGGCAGATCGACACTGAAGCTTTCTTT. The chain combines TRBV29-1 with TRBJ1-1, with D possibly matching TRBD1 (5 bases). V lost 6 bases and J 3 bases, leaving 11 bases between the germline ends. From germline, CDR1 is SQVTM and CDR2 ANQGSEA. This CDR3 contains 12 residues.